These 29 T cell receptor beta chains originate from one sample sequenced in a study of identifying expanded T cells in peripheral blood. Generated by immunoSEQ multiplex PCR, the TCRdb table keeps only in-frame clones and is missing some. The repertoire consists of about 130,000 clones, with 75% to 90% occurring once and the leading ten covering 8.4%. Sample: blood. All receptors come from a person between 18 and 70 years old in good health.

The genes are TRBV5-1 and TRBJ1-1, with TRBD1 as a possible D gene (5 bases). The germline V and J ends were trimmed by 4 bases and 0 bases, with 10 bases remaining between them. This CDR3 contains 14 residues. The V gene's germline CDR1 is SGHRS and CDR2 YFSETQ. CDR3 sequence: CASSEGTLNTEAFF. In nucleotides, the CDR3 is TGCGCCAGCAGCGAAGGGACCCTGAACACTGAAGCTTTCTTT.

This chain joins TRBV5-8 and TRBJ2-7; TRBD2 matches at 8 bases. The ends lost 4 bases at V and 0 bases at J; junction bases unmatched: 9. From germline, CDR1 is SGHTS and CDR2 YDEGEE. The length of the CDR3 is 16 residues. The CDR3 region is CASSMPGGGSSYEQYF. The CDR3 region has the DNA TGTGCCAGCAGCATGCCCGGCGGGGGGTCCTCCTACGAGCAGTACTTC.

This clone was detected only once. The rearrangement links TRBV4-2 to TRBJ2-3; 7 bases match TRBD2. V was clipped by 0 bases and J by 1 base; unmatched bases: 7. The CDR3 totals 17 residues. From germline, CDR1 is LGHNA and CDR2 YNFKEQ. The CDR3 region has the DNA TGTGCCAGCAGCCAAGAGATGGCAACTAGCGGCACAGATACGCAGTATTTT. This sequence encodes CASSQEMATSGTDTQYF.

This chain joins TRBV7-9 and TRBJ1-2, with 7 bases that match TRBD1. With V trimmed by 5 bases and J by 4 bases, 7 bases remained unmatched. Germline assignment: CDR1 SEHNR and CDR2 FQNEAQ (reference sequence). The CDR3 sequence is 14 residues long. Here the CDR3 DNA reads TGTGCCAGCAGCCCCCGGGACAGACCCTATGGCTACACCTTC. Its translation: CASSPRDRPYGYTF.

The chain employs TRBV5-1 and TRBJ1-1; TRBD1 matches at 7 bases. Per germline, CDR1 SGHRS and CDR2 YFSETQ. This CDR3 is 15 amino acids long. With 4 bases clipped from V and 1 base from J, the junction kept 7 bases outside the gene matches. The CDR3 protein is CASSGWTGENTEAFF. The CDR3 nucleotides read TGCGCCAGCAGCGGTTGGACAGGCGAGAACACTGAAGCTTTCTTT.

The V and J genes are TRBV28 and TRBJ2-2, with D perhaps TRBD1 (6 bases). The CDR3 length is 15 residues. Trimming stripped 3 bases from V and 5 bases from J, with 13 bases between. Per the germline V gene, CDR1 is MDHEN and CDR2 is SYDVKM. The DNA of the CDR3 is TGTGCCAGCAGTTTCGCCATCAGGGGAACCGGGGAGCTGTTTTTT. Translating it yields CASSFAIRGTGELFF.

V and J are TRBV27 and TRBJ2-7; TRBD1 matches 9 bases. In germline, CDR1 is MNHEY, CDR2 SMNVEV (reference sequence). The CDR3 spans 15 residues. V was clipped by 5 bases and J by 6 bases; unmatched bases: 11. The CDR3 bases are TGTGCCAGCAGTAGCCAGGGACAGGGAATCCGCGAGCAGTACTTC. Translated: CASSSQGQGIREQYF.

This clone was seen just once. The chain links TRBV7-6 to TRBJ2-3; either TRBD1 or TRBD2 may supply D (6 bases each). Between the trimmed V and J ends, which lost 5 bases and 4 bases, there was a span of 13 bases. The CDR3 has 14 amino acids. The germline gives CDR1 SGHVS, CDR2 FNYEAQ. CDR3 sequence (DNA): TGTGCCAGCAGCCTCGGAGGGGGGCCAGATACGCAGTATTTT. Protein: CASSLGGGPDTQYF.

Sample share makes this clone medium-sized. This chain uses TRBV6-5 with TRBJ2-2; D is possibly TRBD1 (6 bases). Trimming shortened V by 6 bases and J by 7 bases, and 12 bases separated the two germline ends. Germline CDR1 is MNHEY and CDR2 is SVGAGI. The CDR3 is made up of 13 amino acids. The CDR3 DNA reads TGTGCCAGCAGCCGACAGGTTGGCGGGGAGCTGTTTTTT. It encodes CASSRQVGGELFF.

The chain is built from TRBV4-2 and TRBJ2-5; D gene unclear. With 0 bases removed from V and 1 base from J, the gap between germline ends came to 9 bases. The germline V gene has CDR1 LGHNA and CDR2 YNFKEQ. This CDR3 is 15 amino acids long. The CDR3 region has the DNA TGTGCCAGCAGCCAAGAGGGCTATTCCCAAGAGACCCAGTACTTC. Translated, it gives CASSQEGYSQETQYF.

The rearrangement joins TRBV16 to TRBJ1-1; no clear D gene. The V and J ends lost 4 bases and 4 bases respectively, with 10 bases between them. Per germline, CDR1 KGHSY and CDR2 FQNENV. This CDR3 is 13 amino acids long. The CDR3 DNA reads TGTGCCAGCAGCCCCGTTCTGGGCACTGAAGCTTTCTTT. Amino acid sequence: CASSPVLGTEAFF.

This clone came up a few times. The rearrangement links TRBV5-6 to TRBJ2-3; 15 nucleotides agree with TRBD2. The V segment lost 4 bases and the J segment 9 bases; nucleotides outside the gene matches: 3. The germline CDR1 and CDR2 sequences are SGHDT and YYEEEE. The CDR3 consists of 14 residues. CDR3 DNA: TGTGCCAGCAGCGGACTAGCGGGAGGGGGGACGCAGTATTTT. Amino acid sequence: CASSGLAGGGTQYF.

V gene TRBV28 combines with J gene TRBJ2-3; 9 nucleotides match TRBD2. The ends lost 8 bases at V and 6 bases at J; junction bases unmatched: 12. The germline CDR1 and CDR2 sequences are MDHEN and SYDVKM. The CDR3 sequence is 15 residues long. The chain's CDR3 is CASPPPAGGLDTQYF. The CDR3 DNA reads TGTGCCAGCCCCCCCCCAGCGGGAGGTTTGGATACGCAGTATTTT.

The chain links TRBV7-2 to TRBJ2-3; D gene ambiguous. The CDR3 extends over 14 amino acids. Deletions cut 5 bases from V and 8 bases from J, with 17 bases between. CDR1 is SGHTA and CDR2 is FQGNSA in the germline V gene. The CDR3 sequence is CASSPTEGLGTQYF. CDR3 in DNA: TGTGCCAGCAGCCCGACGGAAGGGCTAGGTACGCAGTATTTT.

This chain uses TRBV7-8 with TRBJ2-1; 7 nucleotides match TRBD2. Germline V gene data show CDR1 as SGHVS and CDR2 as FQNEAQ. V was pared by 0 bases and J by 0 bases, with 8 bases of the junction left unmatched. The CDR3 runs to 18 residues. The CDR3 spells CASSLAQGGGVSYNEQFF. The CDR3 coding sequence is TGTGCCAGCAGCTTAGCGCAAGGTGGGGGGGTCTCCTACAATGAGCAGTTCTTC.

CDR3 DNA sequence: TGCGCCAGCAGCCAAGATTTTGGGGCCAGGGCCCCAACGATGAACACTGAAGCTTTCTTT. Translated, it gives CASSQDFGARAPTMNTEAFF. The chain has TRBV4-3 and TRBJ1-1, with D possibly TRBD1 on 5 matching bases. The germline CDR1 and CDR2 sequences are LGHNA and YSLEER. Trimming took 0 bases from V and 0 from J, leaving 23 bases between them. The CDR3 has 20 residues.

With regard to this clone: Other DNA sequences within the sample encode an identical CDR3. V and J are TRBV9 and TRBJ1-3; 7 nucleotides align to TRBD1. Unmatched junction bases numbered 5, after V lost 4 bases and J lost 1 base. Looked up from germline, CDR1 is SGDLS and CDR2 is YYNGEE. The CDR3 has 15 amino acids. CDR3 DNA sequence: TGTGCCAGCAGCCCCGGGACAGCATCTGGAAACACCATATATTTT. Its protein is CASSPGTASGNTIYF.

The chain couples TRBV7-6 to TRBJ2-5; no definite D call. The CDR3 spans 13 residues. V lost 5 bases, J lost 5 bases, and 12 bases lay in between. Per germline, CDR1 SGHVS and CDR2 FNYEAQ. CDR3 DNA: TGTGCCAGCAGCCCGGGCCCTAGGGAGACCCAGTACTTC. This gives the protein CASSPGPRETQYF.

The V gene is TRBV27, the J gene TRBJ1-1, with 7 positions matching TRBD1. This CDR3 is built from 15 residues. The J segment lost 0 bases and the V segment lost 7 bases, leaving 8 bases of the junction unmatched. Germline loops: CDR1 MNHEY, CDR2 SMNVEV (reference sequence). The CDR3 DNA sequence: TGTGCCAGCATCGCCTCGGGACAGCTGAACACTGAAGCTTTCTTT. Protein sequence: CASIASGQLNTEAFF.

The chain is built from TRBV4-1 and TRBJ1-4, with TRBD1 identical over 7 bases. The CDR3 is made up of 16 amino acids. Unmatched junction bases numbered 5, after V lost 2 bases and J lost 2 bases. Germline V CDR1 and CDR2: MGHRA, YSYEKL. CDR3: CASSQNDRVTNEKLFF. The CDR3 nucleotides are TGCGCCAGCAGCCAAAATGACAGGGTCACTAATGAAAAACTGTTTTTT.

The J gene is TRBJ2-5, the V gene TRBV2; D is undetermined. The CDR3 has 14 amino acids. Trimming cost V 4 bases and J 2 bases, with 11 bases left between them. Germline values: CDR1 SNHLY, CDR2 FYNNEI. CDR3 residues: CASSGSRRQETQYF. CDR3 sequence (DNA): TGTGCCAGCAGTGGATCGAGGCGGCAAGAGACCCAGTACTTC.

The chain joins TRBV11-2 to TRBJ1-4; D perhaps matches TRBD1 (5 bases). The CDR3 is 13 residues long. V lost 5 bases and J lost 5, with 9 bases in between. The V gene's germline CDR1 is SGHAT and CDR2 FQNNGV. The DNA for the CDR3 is TGTGCCAGCAGCCCGACAGTGAATGAAAAACTGTTTTTT. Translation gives CASSPTVNEKLFF.

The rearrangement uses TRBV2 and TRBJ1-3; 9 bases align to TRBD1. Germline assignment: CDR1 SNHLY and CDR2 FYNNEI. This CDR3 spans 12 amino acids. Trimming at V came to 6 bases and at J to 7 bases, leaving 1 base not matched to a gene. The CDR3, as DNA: TGTGCCAGCAGAGGGACAGGGAACACCATATATTTT. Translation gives CASRGTGNTIYF.

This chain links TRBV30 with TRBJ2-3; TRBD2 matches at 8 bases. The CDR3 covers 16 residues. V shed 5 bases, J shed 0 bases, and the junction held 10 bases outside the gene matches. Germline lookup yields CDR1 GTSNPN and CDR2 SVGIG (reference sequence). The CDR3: CAWSLAGGSSTDTQYF. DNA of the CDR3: TGTGCCTGGTCCCTTGCGGGGGGCTCTAGCACAGATACGCAGTATTTT. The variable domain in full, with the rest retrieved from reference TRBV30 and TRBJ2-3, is SQTIHQWPATLVQPVGSPLSLECTVEGTSNPNLYWYRQAAGRGLQLLFYSVGIGQISSEVPQNLSASRPQDRQFILSSKKLLLSDSGFYLCAWSLAGGSSTDTQYFGPGTRLTVL.

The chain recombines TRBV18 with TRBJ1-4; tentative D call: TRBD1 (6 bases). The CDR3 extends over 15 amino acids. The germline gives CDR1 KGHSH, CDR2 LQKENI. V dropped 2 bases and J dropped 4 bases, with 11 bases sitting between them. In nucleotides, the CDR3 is TGTGCCAGCTCACCAATCAGGGGCCTTAATGAAAAACTGTTTTTT. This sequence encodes CASSPIRGLNEKLFF.

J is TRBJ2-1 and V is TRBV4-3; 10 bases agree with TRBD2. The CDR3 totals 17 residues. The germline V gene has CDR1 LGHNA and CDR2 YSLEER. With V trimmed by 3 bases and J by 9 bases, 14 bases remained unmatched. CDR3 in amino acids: CASSQRAGGSPWGEQFF. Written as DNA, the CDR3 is TGCGCCAGCAGCCAGAGAGCGGGGGGGTCCCCGTGGGGTGAGCAGTTCTTC.

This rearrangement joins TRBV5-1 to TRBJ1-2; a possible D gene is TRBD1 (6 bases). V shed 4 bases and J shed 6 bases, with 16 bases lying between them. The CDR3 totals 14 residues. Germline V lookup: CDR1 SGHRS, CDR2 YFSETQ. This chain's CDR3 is CASSQYTGSDGYTF. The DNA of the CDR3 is TGCGCCAGCAGCCAATACACAGGGTCGGATGGCTACACCTTC.

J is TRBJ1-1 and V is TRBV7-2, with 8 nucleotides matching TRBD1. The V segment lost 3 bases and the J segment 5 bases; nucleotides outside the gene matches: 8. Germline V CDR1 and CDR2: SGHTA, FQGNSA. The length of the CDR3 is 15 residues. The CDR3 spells CASSFGQGGRTEAFF. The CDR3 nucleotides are TGTGCCAGCAGCTTTGGACAGGGAGGGAGAACTGAAGCTTTCTTT.

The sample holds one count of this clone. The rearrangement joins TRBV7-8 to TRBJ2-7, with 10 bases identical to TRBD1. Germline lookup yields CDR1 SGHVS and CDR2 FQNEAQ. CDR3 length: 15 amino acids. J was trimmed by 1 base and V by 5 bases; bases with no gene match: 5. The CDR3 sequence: CASSRSGQGSYEQYF. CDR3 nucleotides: TGTGCCAGCAGCCGTTCGGGACAGGGGTCCTACGAGCAGTACTTC.